The next 7 T cell receptor beta chains were all read from a single sample in a study of cytomegalovirus exposure and HLA in healthy donors. Researchers ran the PCR with 60 Vbeta and 13 Jbeta primers. Method: immunoSEQ multiplex PCR; TCRdb's copy keeps in-frame clones and lacks some. The sample includes more than 80,000 clones, more than 70% of them seen just once. Sample: PBMCs. These receptors were collected from a man aged 35 to 55 in good health and CMV-seronegative.

The chain has TRBV19 and TRBJ2-5, with a tentative D call TRBD2 (6 bases). V was clipped by 9 bases and J by 5 bases, with 13 bases between them. The CDR3 extends over 12 amino acids. Germline CDR1 LNHDA, CDR2 SQIVND (reference sequence). The CDR3 region has the DNA TGTGCCAGCCGGGGGTGGGGGGAGACCCAGTACTTC. Encoded protein: CASRGWGETQYF.

In this sample, this clone turned up a few times. This sequence joins TRBV6-1 and TRBJ1-3; weak D call: TRBD1 (5 bases). V dropped 2 bases and J dropped 6 bases, with 8 bases sitting between them. Germline-derived CDR1 and CDR2 are MNHNS and SASEGT. The CDR3 runs 13 residues. As DNA, the CDR3 is TGTGCCAGCAGTGAAAGCAGGGCAAACACCATATATTTT. This gives the protein CASSESRANTIYF.

This clone was detected only a few times. The V and J genes are TRBV5-5 and TRBJ1-1; no clear D. Trimming removed 0 bases at V and 7 bases at J, with 13 bases between. This CDR3 is 14 amino acids long. Germline CDR1 reads SGHKS; CDR2 reads YYEKEE (reference sequence). The CDR3 DNA is TGTGCCAGCAGCTTGGAAGGGTTCGGGGATGAAGCTTTCTTT. This codes for CASSLEGFGDEAFF.

This chain connects TRBV11-2 to TRBJ2-3; 11 bases line up with TRBD2. Germline trimming cut 1 base from V and 3 bases from J; bases unmatched to any gene: 0. This CDR3 has 15 residues. Germline V gene sequence: CDR1 SGHAT, CDR2 FQNNGV. The CDR3 DNA is TGTGCCAGCAGCTTAGCTAGCGGGGGGACAGATACGCAGTATTTT. This codes for CASSLASGGTDTQYF.

The chain couples TRBV29-1 to TRBJ2-1, with D possibly matching TRBD1 (5 bases). V was pared by 5 bases and J by 6 bases, with 17 bases between. Looked up from germline, CDR1 is SQVTM and CDR2 is ANQGSEA. The CDR3 has 14 amino acids. CDR3: CSVPGPVPFNEQFF. As DNA, the CDR3 is TGCAGCGTTCCAGGGCCTGTACCGTTCAATGAGCAGTTCTTC.

The V call is TRBV7-9, the J call TRBJ1-2; 9 nucleotides align to TRBD1. Germline V lookup: CDR1 SEHNR, CDR2 FQNEAQ (reference sequence). The ends lost 3 bases at V and 7 bases at J; junction bases unmatched: 3. This CDR3 comprises 13 residues. CDR3: CASSLDRGSGYTF. CDR3 sequence (DNA): TGTGCCAGCAGCTTGGACAGGGGCTCTGGCTACACCTTC.

Regarding this clone: One junction end does not reproduce the germline sequence, and a read error may be involved. The chain has TRBV7-9 and TRBJ1-4; D is uncertain. The CDR3 runs to 15 residues. Germline assignment: CDR1 SEHNR and CDR2 FQNEAQ (reference sequence). The CDR3 loop reads CSSSLALRNNEKLFF. The DNA for the CDR3 is TGTTCCAGCAGCTTAGCGCTCAGGAACAATGAAAAACTGTTTTTT.